This T cell receptor beta chain was documented in a study of identical twins (dated by TCRdb to 2016 to 2018). Regarding the research as a whole: TCR alpha and beta repertoires from monozygotic twins, unrelated adults of various ages and cord blood were deep-sequenced to test whether fetal clonotypes persist. To rule out contamination, the twin experiments were replicated at different times with different library preparation protocols. The full study reports these points: Compared with coincidental sharing between unrelated individuals, out-of-frame TCR alpha sequences shared between twins had an excess of sequences with low generation probability. Because the same donors could not be followed over many years, conclusions were based on cross-sectional statistical analysis. In monozygotic twins, recombination models systematically underestimated out-of-frame TCR alpha sharing, but the models matched the sharing seen between unrelated individuals. Fewer insertions were carried by abundant cord blood beta clonotypes; a weaker similar trend was observed in young adult naive repertoires, while no such trend was observed in memory repertoires. The excess sharing between twins in beta out-of-frame sequences was weaker because fewer shared sequences reduced the signal-to-noise ratio. Invariant T cells such as MAIT and iNKT could partly confound zero-insertion analyses, though diverse VJ usage argued against this for most clonotypes.

A few counts support this clonotype. Its antigen has not been determined. No base quality information exists; no much larger clone differs at one position. Library method: 5' RACE. The run used an Illumina HiSeq 2000. Template switching added a universal primer binding site, and the final cDNA carried a unique molecular identifier that allowed TCR cDNA molecules to be counted accurately. Specific primers in the conserved constant-segment region were used to synthesize first-strand cDNA for TCR alpha and beta chains. Each cDNA library was double barcoded, with a SMART-Mk sample barcode plus Illumina barcodes, to control for contamination. TruSeq adapter sequences, together with Illumina sample barcodes, were added in two successive PCR steps. TCR alpha and beta cDNA libraries were sequenced on the Illumina HiSeq platform with custom primers. The authors' pipeline ran thus. MiGEC was used to process raw reads and extract unique molecular identifiers, and MiXCR was used to find CDR3 positions. For each individual, recombination models were inferred using an EM algorithm with the repgenHMM and IGoR tools. The analysis of shared clonotypes was done with the tcR package in R, with sharing normalized by the product of cloneset sizes. Out-of-frame nonproductive sequences were analyzed to study raw recombination free of thymic and clonal selection effects. TCRdb cleaned the public reads at Q25 with fastp, built clones with MiXCR and kept in-frame beta chains. Rows with one shared CDR3 protein collapse into an entry with the most common genes and DNA. The V and J calls here are based on TCRdb, not the publication. This sample comprises some 210,000 distinct CDR3 sequences, approximately 15% of them detected only once. The ten largest clones capture roughly two fifths of the sample.

CDR1 and CDR2 are drawn from the germline V gene (reference sequence): SEHNR, FQNEAQ. Between the V and J ends, shortened by 3 bases and 7 bases respectively, the junction contains 10 bases. The CDR3 runs 13 residues from the cysteine to the phenylalanine. Only the CDR3 part of the read is kept: 39 bases, read in frame from the first base. All donors were healthy Caucasians. The twin cohort consisted of three pairs of female monozygotic twins, all aged roughly 18 to 29 years. Positive isolation kits from Invitrogen were used to isolate CD4+ and CD8+ T cell populations. This sample also appeared in a second study, on T cells expressing NK-cell markers. Per that second paper: In sorted CD3+CD56+NKG2C+, CD3+CD56+NKG2C- and CD3+CD56-NKG2C+ T-cell subsets from eight or nine donors, TCR beta-chain repertoires were profiled. Among the eight sequenced donors, seven were HCMV-seropositive and one was HCMV-seronegative. In several experiments an anti-gammadeltaTCR antibody was added to restrict sorting to alphabetaTCR-expressing T cells. In about six donors, the dominant CD3+CD56+NKG2C+ clonotypes were found to rank among the top 10 CD8+ clonotypes and to make up about 1.0-7.0% of CD8+ T cells. Those dominant clonotypes were again the most abundant among CD3+CD56-NKG2C+ cells in several donors, at about 25-60.1%. Whether the expanded NKG2C-expressing T cell clones were specific for HCMV antigens was left unclear. The study sequenced eight donors, all healthy volunteers chosen at random: three men and five women. To determine HCMV serostatus, a commercial ELISA kit was used to detect HCMV-specific IgG in serum. MIGEC handled demultiplexing of the reads and grouping by UMI, while MiTCR was used to assemble and quantify clonotypes. To exclude erroneous sequences, only TCR cDNA sequences supported by at least two reads were retained. The tcR package was used for downstream repertoire analysis, with clonotypes matched between fractions based on CDR3 nucleotide sequence plus V segment. VDJmatch was used to annotate antigen specificity against VDJdb, with one amino acid substitution in CDR3 permitted.

The sequenced material came from CD8+ T cells sorted from blood. The rearrangement combines TRBV7-9 with TRBJ2-1; the D gene is perhaps TRBD1 or TRBD2, each of them matching over 5 bases. The sequence was obtained from a woman between 18 and 29 years old in good health. The CDR3 reads CASSFGGRNEQFF. In nucleotides, the sequence is TGTGCCAGCAGCTTTGGGGGTAGGAATGAGCAGTTCTTC. Reference TRBV7-9 and TRBJ2-1 genes cover what lies past the CDR3, so the full variable domain is DTGVSQNPRHKITKRGQNVTFRCDPISEHNRLYWYRQTLGQGPEFLTYFQNEAQLEKSRLLSDRFSAERPKGSFSTLEIQRTEQGDSAMYLCASSFGGRNEQFFGPGTRLTVL.